The rows below give T cell receptor beta chains drawn from one sample of a study of blood T cell repertoires in COVID-19. TCRdb's table, derived via immunoSEQ multiplex PCR, lists solely in-frame clones and lacks some. Seen here are hundreds of thousands of clones, approximately 85% observed once, and the top ten hold approximately 5%. Sequenced: peripheral blood. These receptors originate from a man aged 50 or older with active or convalescent COVID-19. Each CDR3 is given with its conserved first and last residue. D genes are given only for firm matches. Only some rows state a clone size, as once, few, many or a class for expanded clones.

d_gene	len	v_gene	j_gene	abundance	CDR3nt	CDR3aa
TRBD1	16	TRBV9	TRBJ2-3	-	TGTGCCAGCAGCCTCCAGGACAGGGGAAACACAGATACGCAGTATTTT	CASSLQDRGNTDTQYF
-	15	TRBV27	TRBJ2-1	-	TGTGCCAGCAGCCCGTTGGCTAGCCGATACAATGAGCAGTTCTTC	CASSPLASRYNEQFF
TRBD1	14	TRBV19	TRBJ1-5	once	TGTGCCAGTAAGTTGGACAGGAGGGATCAGCCCCAGCATTTT	CASKLDRRDQPQHF
TRBD1	19	TRBV19	TRBJ1-5	-	TGTGCCAGTAAGGGCGAGGAGGACAGGGGACCAGGAATCAATCAGCCCCAGCATTTT	CASKGEEDRGPGINQPQHF
-	13	TRBV5-1	TRBJ2-7	few	TGCGCCAGCAGCTTGGGCGGGACCTACGAGCAGTACTTC	CASSLGGTYEQYF
TRBD1	13	TRBV12-3/TRBV12-4	TRBJ2-3	-	TGTGCCAGCAGTAGGACAGGGGCAGATACGCAGTATTTT	CASSRTGADTQYF
TRBD1	16	TRBV6-6	TRBJ1-4	-	TGTGCCAGCAGCCAATACAGGGGACAGGGCGGTGAAAAACTGTTTTTT	CASSQYRGQGGEKLFF
-	13	TRBV19	TRBJ1-2	-	TGTGCCAGTAGGACCACAGTTAACTATGGCTACACCTTC	CASRTTVNYGYTF
-	12	TRBV5-1	TRBJ1-1	-	TGCGCCAGCAGCTCGGTGCCCGCTGAAGCTTTCTTT	CASSSVPAEAFF
TRBD1	16	TRBV18	TRBJ1-4	-	TGTGCCAGCTCACCGGGGACAGGGGGCGCCGGTGAAAAACTGTTTTTT	CASSPGTGGAGEKLFF
-	15	TRBV7-8	TRBJ1-2	-	TGTGCCAGCAGCCCAAGGAGGCAGTTGGGATCTGGCTACACCTTC	CASSPRRQLGSGYTF
-	13	TRBV12-3/TRBV12-4	TRBJ2-7	once	TGTGCCAGCAGTCCAAGACAGGCCTACGAGCAGTACTTC	CASSPRQAYEQYF
-	12	TRBV19	TRBJ1-2	few	TGTGCCAGTAGCCTGGCCCGATATGGCTACACCTTC	CASSLARYGYTF
-	14	TRBV9	TRBJ1-6	-	TGTGCCAGCAGCGGTGGCAGCGGGAATTCACCCCTCCACTTT	CASSGGSGNSPLHF
-	13	TRBV14	TRBJ1-5	-	TGTGCCAGCAGTCGAGGACTCAATCAGCCCCAGCATTTT	CASSRGLNQPQHF
-	12	TRBV7-9	TRBJ1-4	-	TGTGCCAGCAGCTTAGAAGAGCCGGGTCTGTTTTTT	CASSLEEPGLFF
TRBD1	13	TRBV6-5	TRBJ2-3	once	TGTGCCTCCGGACAGGGGGCGTCAGATACGCAGTATTTT	CASGQGASDTQYF
-	14	TRBV5-4	TRBJ2-1	-	TGTGCCAGCAGCTCGGGGAAGTCCCTCAATGAGCAGTTCTTC	CASSSGKSLNEQFF
-	14	TRBV21-1	TRBJ1-6	-	TGTGCCAGCAGCAAACACAGGGGTGGCTCACCCCTCCACTTT	CASSKHRGGSPLHF
-	14	TRBV9	TRBJ2-3	-	TGTGCCAGCAGCACCCAGGACGGGGTAGATACGCAGTATTTT	CASSTQDGVDTQYF
-	15	TRBV28	TRBJ2-3	-	TGTGCCAGCAGTGGGGGGACCCGGGTGGTGGATACGCAGTATTTT	CASSGGTRVVDTQYF
-	15	TRBV3-1/TRBV3-2	TRBJ2-5	once	TGTGCCAGCAGCCAAGTGGGCTCCAACGGAGAGACCCAGTACTTC	CASSQVGSNGETQYF
TRBD2	15	TRBV28	TRBJ2-3	-	TGTGCCAGCAGTTTATCCCTGGGAGGGGCAGATACGCAGTATTTT	CASSLSLGGADTQYF
TRBD1	13	TRBV6-5	TRBJ1-2	-	TGTGCCAGCAGCCCCAGGGGGATCTATGGCTACACCTTC	CASSPRGIYGYTF
TRBD2	15	TRBV28	TRBJ2-7	-	TGTGCCAGCAGCAATTCCGGACTAGCCTCCTACGAGCAGTACTTC	CASSNSGLASYEQYF
-	15	TRBV7-2	TRBJ1-1	-	TGTGCCAGCAGCCTGTTGCGGGGGATGAACACTGAAGCTTTCTTT	CASSLLRGMNTEAFF
-	13	TRBV4-2	TRBJ1-6	-	TGTGCCAGCAGCCCTCCCGGGAATTCACCCCTCCACTTT	CASSPPGNSPLHF
-	13	TRBV6-5	TRBJ2-3	-	TGTGCCAGCAGTTATCGCGGCACAGATACGCAGTATTTT	CASSYRGTDTQYF
-	15	TRBV19	TRBJ1-5	few	TGTGCCAGTAGTATAACCCGGGACTCCAATCAGCCCCAGCATTTT	CASSITRDSNQPQHF
TRBD1	15	TRBV29-1	TRBJ1-3	few	TGCAGCGTCCGGGACAGCCTAACCTCTGGAAACACCATATATTTT	CSVRDSLTSGNTIYF
-	13	TRBV25-1	TRBJ2-1	few	TGTGCCAGCAAGCCGGGGGCCTACAATGAGCAGTTCTTC	CASKPGAYNEQFF
-	15	TRBV18	TRBJ2-5	-	TGTGCCAGCTCACCTTTACCGGGATCTCAAGAGACCCAGTACTTC	CASSPLPGSQETQYF
TRBD1	18	TRBV3-1/TRBV3-2	TRBJ1-2	-	TGTGCCAGCAGCCTAGGCCACCCCCAGAGGGGGCGCTTTAGTGGCTACACCTTC	CASSLGHPQRGRFSGYTF
-	13	TRBV12-3/TRBV12-4	TRBJ1-4	-	TGTGCCAGCAGTTACGGGTTTGGAGAAAAACTGTTTTTT	CASSYGFGEKLFF
TRBD2	14	TRBV7-3	TRBJ2-1	-	TGTGCCAGCAGTCTAGCGGGAGACTACAATGAGCAGTTCTTC	CASSLAGDYNEQFF
TRBD2	23	TRBV28	TRBJ2-1	-	TGTGCCAGCAGTGTAGGACTCGTCTGGGGGATAGCGGGAGGGCCGGGACGGGGAAATGAGCAGTTCTTC	CASSVGLVWGIAGGPGRGNEQFF
TRBD1	15	TRBV15	TRBJ1-2	-	TGTGCCACCAGCAGAGATAATAACAGGGGAGAGGGCTACACCTTC	CATSRDNNRGEGYTF
-	14	TRBV10-3	TRBJ1-2	few	TGTGCCATCAGTGAATTGAGCAGGGTAAACGGCTACACCTTC	CAISELSRVNGYTF
-	13	TRBV13	TRBJ1-2	-	TGTGCCAGCAGCCTCTCAGGGTCATATGGCTACACCTTC	CASSLSGSYGYTF
TRBD1	15	TRBV5-1	TRBJ2-7	-	TGCGCCAGCAGCTATGGACAGGGGGTGTCCTACGAGCAGTACTTC	CASSYGQGVSYEQYF
-	11	TRBV2	TRBJ2-1	once	TGTGCCAGCCGAAGACTAGAAGAGCAGTTCTTC	CASRRLEEQFF
TRBD1	15	TRBV27	TRBJ1-6	-	TGTGCCAGCAGTTTGGGGGACAGGGTGGATTCACCCCTCCACTTT	CASSLGDRVDSPLHF